What follows are 14 T cell receptor beta chains derived from one specimen sequenced in a study of shared clonotypes between healthy human individuals. Produced via immunoSEQ multiplex PCR; TCRdb's table is partial and in-frame only. Of about 2,200,000 clones in the sample, more than 85% were seen once. Naive-designated CD8 cells lacked CD45RO, were positively enriched for CCR7, and omitted terminally differentiated effector memory CD45RA+ cells. What was sequenced was naive CD8+ T cells from PBMCs. All receptors derive from a man younger than 30 in good health. Some clones in this sample may be carry-over from other donors' samples.

The CDR3 spells CASTLRLCIQYF. CDR3 coding DNA: TGCGCCAGCACCCTACGTTTATGCATTCAGTACTTC. The rearrangement uses TRBV4-1 and TRBJ2-4; no firm D call. V was cut by 7 bases and J by 9 bases, with 13 bases left in between. This CDR3 has 12 amino acids. The germline gives CDR1 MGHRA, CDR2 YSYEKL.

The chain employs TRBV28 and TRBJ2-1; TRBD1 matches at 8 bases. Per the germline V gene, CDR1 is MDHEN and CDR2 is SYDVKM. This CDR3 is 16 amino acids long. V trimming: 5 bases; J trimming: 3 bases; junction bases outside the gene matches: 9. The CDR3 nucleotides are TGTGCCAGCAGTATTTCTGCCGGGACAGGCTACAATGAGCAGTTCTTC. Protein sequence: CASSISAGTGYNEQFF.

The chain combines TRBV28 with TRBJ2-3, with a possible D match to TRBD1 (6 bases). CDR1 MDHEN and CDR2 SYDVKM come from the germline V gene. CDR3 length: 15 amino acids. The ends were cut back, 4 bases at V and 1 base at J, with 12 bases in the middle. The CDR3 region is CASSSFGQRTDTQYF. The CDR3 DNA reads as TGTGCCAGCAGTTCCTTCGGACAGCGCACAGATACGCAGTATTTT. The full variable domain, with the rest looked up from reference TRBV28 and TRBJ2-3, is DVKVTQSSRYLVKRTGEKVFLECVQDMDHENMFWYRQDPGLGLRLIYFSYDVKMKEKGDIPEGYSVSREKKERFSLILESASTNQTSMYLCASSSFGQRTDTQYFGPGTRLTVL.

The chain recombines TRBV28 with TRBJ2-7; 7 bases are a match to TRBD2. The V and J ends lost 5 bases and 7 bases, in that order; junction bases with no gene match: 11. CDR1 is MDHEN, CDR2 SYDVKM, per germline. This CDR3 spans 14 amino acids. The CDR3 reads CASSPTRLAAEQYF. CDR3 sequence (DNA): TGTGCCAGCAGTCCAACTCGACTAGCTGCTGAGCAGTACTTC.

The V and J genes are TRBV4-1 and TRBJ2-7; D gene unclear. The germline V gene has CDR1 MGHRA and CDR2 YSYEKL. CDR3 length: 13 residues. Trimming shortened V by 0 bases and J by 6 bases, and 9 bases separated the two germline ends. CDR3 bases: TGCGCCAGCAGCCAAGAATTTGTCAGCGAGCAGTACTTC. This gives the protein CASSQEFVSEQYF.

V usage is TRBV9 and J usage is TRBJ1-4; 9 bases line up with TRBD1. V trimming: 3 bases; J trimming: 7 bases; junction bases outside the gene matches: 19. This CDR3 has 19 residues. Germline V gene data show CDR1 as SGDLS and CDR2 as YYNGEE. In DNA form, the CDR3 reads TGTGCCAGCAGCGCCGGGACAGGGAAAGGTGGTTCAGTGGGTGAAAAACTGTTTTTT. Amino acid sequence: CASSAGTGKGGSVGEKLFF.

This chain uses TRBV9 with TRBJ1-2; TRBD1 might be the D (6 bases). The ends were cut back, 3 bases at V and 6 bases at J, with 15 bases in the middle. Germline V gene data show CDR1 as SGDLS and CDR2 as YYNGEE. The CDR3 consists of 14 residues. The CDR3 reads CASSAHVGADGYTF. CDR3 sequence (DNA): TGTGCCAGCAGCGCCCATGTGGGGGCGGATGGCTACACCTTC. Looking up the rest from reference TRBV9 and TRBJ1-2 gives the full variable domain: DSGVTQTPKHLITATGQRVTLRCSPRSGDLSVYWYQQSLDQGLQFLIQYYNGEERAKGNILERFSAQQFPDLHSELNLSSLELGDSALYFCASSAHVGADGYTFGSGTRLTVV.

This clone was found a few times. The chain employs TRBV11-2 and TRBJ1-1, with D unclear. The CDR3 spans 12 residues. Trimming removed 2 bases at V and 5 bases at J, with 6 bases between. Germline V gene data show CDR1 as SGHAT and CDR2 as FQNNGV. The CDR3 nucleotides read TGTGCCAGCAGCTTAATTAAAACTGAAGCTTTCTTT. Its translation: CASSLIKTEAFF.

The rearrangement joins TRBV5-4 to TRBJ2-1; D may be TRBD1 (6 bases). The germline V gene encodes CDR1 SGHNT and CDR2 YYREEE (reference sequence). Trimming stripped 2 bases from V and 15 bases from J, with 15 bases between. The CDR3 consists of 12 residues. This chain's CDR3 is CASSFQGPQGFF. The DNA of the CDR3 is TGTGCCAGCAGCTTTCAGGGGCCCCAAGGGTTCTTC.

This clone was seen only once. The chain carries TRBV12-5 and TRBJ2-7; TRBD2 agrees at 8 bases. V trimming: 10 bases; J trimming: 6 bases; junction bases outside the gene matches: 17. The CDR3 sequence is 15 residues long. CDR1 is LGHNT and CDR2 is FRNRAP in the germline V gene. The CDR3 protein is CATAAALAGGCEQYF. DNA for the CDR3: TGTGCTACAGCAGCCGCCCTAGCGGGCGGGTGCGAGCAGTACTTC.

The chain couples TRBV7-9 to TRBJ1-2; 12 bases fit TRBD1. From germline, CDR1 is SEHNR and CDR2 FQNEAQ (reference sequence). With 1 base clipped from V and 4 bases from J, the junction kept 7 bases outside the gene matches. This CDR3 is built from 17 residues. The CDR3: CASSLEGTGGVGYGYTF. CDR3 nucleotide sequence: TGTGCCAGCAGCTTAGAGGGGACAGGGGGCGTTGGCTATGGCTACACCTTC. The variable domain in full, completed from reference TRBV7-9 and TRBJ1-2, reads DTGVSQNPRHKITKRGQNVTFRCDPISEHNRLYWYRQTLGQGPEFLTYFQNEAQLEKSRLLSDRFSAERPKGSFSTLEIQRTEQGDSAMYLCASSLEGTGGVGYGYTFGSGTRLTVV.

This rearrangement joins TRBV9 to TRBJ2-2, with D possibly TRBD1 on 6 matching bases. CDR3 length: 17 residues. Per germline, CDR1 SGDLS and CDR2 YYNGEE. The V and J ends lost 0 bases and 2 bases respectively, with 14 bases between them. The CDR3 DNA reads as TGTGCCAGCAGCGTAGGGGGACACCAAATAAACACCGGGGAGCTGTTTTTT. It is translated as CASSVGGHQINTGELFF.

The gene calls are TRBV27 and TRBJ2-3; the D gene is possibly TRBD2 (5 bases). Germline CDR1 reads MNHEY; CDR2 reads SMNVEV (reference sequence). With 6 bases removed from V and 0 bases from J, the gap between germline ends came to 19 bases. This CDR3 has 17 amino acids. The CDR3 DNA sequence: TGTGCCAGCAGCCGCGCGGAGGCTTACTTTAGCACAGATACGCAGTATTTT. Amino acid sequence: CASSRAEAYFSTDTQYF.

J is TRBJ2-5 and V is TRBV19; D ambiguous. The CDR3 sequence is 11 residues long. The V and J ends lost 4 bases and 5 bases respectively, with 5 bases between them. Germline loops: CDR1 LNHDA, CDR2 SQIVND (reference sequence). The CDR3 here is CASSKRETQYF. CDR3 sequence (DNA): TGTGCCAGTAGTAAAAGGGAGACCCAGTACTTC.